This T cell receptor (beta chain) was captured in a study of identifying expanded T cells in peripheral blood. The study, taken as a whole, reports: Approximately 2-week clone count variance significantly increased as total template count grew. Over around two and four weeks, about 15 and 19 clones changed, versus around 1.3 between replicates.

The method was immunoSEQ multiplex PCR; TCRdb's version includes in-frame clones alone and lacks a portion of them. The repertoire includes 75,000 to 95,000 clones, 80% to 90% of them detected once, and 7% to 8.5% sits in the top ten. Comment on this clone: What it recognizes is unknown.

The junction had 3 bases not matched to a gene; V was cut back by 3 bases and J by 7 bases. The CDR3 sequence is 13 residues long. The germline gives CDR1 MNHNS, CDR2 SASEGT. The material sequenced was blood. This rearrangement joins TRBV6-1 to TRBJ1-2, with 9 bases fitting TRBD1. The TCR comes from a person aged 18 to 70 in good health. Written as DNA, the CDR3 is TGTGCCAGCAGTGAGGGGACAGGGAGTGGCTACACCTTC. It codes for CASSEGTGSGYTF.